What follows are 29 T cell receptor beta chains derived from one specimen sequenced in a study of identical twins. TCRdb fed the 5' RACE reads into MiXCR, producing one record per CDR3 protein. The table lists 700,000 or so distinct CDR3 sequences, about 20% of them singletons. These data were also reused for a study on T cells expressing NK-cell markers.

Sequenced material: PBMCs. Every receptor here comes from a woman aged 18-29 years in good health.

This clonotype has at least ten counts. The chain uses TRBV10-3 and TRBJ2-7, with 11 positions matching TRBD2. The V and J ends lost 6 bases and 9 bases, in that order; junction bases with no gene match: 7. CDR1 and CDR2 from the germline V gene are ENHRY and SYGVKD. The CDR3 consists of 13 residues. CDR3 protein: CAIRLAGAGSQYF. In DNA, the CDR3 is TGTGCCATCAGACTAGCGGGAGCCGGTTCGCAGTACTTC.

This chain connects TRBV11-1 to TRBJ2-6; the D gene is possibly TRBD1 (5 bases). Trimming stripped 4 bases from V and 0 bases from J, with 16 bases between. The CDR3 has 18 residues. Germline CDR1 SGHAT, CDR2 FQDESV (reference sequence). The CDR3 DNA follows: TGTGCCAGCAGCTCCCCAGTGGAGACAGCCTCTGGGGCCAACGTCCTGACTTTC. Protein sequence: CASSSPVETASGANVLTF.

This clonotype was recorded many times. The chain couples TRBV29-1 to TRBJ2-2; the D is unclear. The CDR3 sequence is 14 residues long. Germline values: CDR1 SQVTM, CDR2 ANQGSEA. The V end lost 4 bases, the J end lost 6 bases, and 15 bases lay between the germline ends. In DNA form, the CDR3 reads TGCAGCGTTGGTCAGCCTAGTGAGGCCGGGGAGCTGTTTTTT. It encodes CSVGQPSEAGELFF.

The rearrangement uses TRBV5-1 and TRBJ2-6; D is uncertain. Between the trimmed V and J ends, which lost 2 bases and 6 bases, there was a span of 12 bases. The CDR3 consists of 15 residues. Germline CDR1 is SGHRS and CDR2 is YFSETQ. CDR3 bases: TGCGCCAGCAGCTTTCTCGGTCTTGAGGCCAACGTCCTGACTTTC. Translating gives CASSFLGLEANVLTF. The full variable domain, with the rest looked up from reference TRBV5-1 and TRBJ2-6, is KAGVTQTPRYLIKTRGQQVTLSCSPISGHRSVSWYQQTPGQGLQFLFEYFSETQRNKGNFPGRFSGRQFSNSRSEMNVSTLELGDSALYLCASSFLGLEANVLTFGAGSRLTVL.

In its sample, this clonotype was seen many times. A read error may produce the germline difference seen at one junction end. CDR3 residues: CASSPDNNGELFF. For the CDR3, the DNA is TGTGCCAGCAGCCCAGACAACAACGGGGAGCTGTTTTTT. The chain combines TRBV5-8 with TRBJ2-2; D remains unclear. The CDR3 is made up of 13 amino acids. CDR1 SGHTS and CDR2 YDEGEE come from the germline V gene.

The table lists this clonotype with many counts. The chain carries TRBV6-2 or TRBV6-3 and TRBJ2-2; unclear D gene. The CDR3 runs 14 residues. V was clipped by 6 bases and J by 6 bases, with 14 bases between them. The germline gives CDR1 MNHEY, CDR2 SVGEGT. CDR3 nucleotides: TGTGCCAGCAGCCTTACCACTTCATCCGGGGAGCTGTTTTTT. It is translated as CASSLTTSSGELFF.

This clonotype was counted ten times or more. The rearrangement uses TRBV12-3 or TRBV12-4 and TRBJ2-3; D is undetermined. Trimming shortened V by 8 bases and J by 2 bases, and 14 bases separated the two germline ends. The CDR3 consists of 14 residues. Here the CDR3 DNA reads TGTGCCAGCCGTGAACGGCAGATCACAGATACGCAGTATTTT. Its protein is CASRERQITDTQYF.

The table lists this clonotype with a few counts. The chain has TRBV20-1 and TRBJ1-2; 9 bases line up with TRBD1. Germline CDR1 reads DFQATT; CDR2 reads SNEGSKA (reference sequence). Trimming took 2 bases from V and 6 from J; bases not matched to a gene: 10. The CDR3 loop spans 15 amino acids. DNA of the CDR3: TGCAGTGCTAGAACCCGGGGACAGGGAACTGATGGCTACACCTTC. Protein product: CSARTRGQGTDGYTF.

CDR3 amino acids: CATRLGGNEQYF. The CDR3 DNA follows: TGTGCCACCAGGTTAGGGGGGAACGAGCAGTACTTC. The chain has TRBV10-3 and TRBJ2-7, with D perhaps TRBD1 or TRBD2 (6 bases each). There are 12 residues in the CDR3. The V end was cut by 10 bases, the J end by 5 bases, with 15 bases between. Germline CDR1 and CDR2: ENHRY and SYGVKD.

The sample holds many counts of this clonotype. The chain couples TRBV7-2 to TRBJ2-1; D not certain. The CDR3 loop spans 11 amino acids. V lost 5 bases and J lost 7, with 6 bases in between. From germline, CDR1 is SGHTA and CDR2 FQGNSA. The CDR3 DNA follows: TGTGCCAGCAGCCGTATAAATGAGCAGTTCTTC. Amino acids: CASSRINEQFF.

This clonotype appeared a single time. The chain joins TRBV5-1 to TRBJ2-7; 9 nucleotides agree with TRBD1. Germline CDR1 reads SGHRS; CDR2 reads YFSETQ. The V gene end was trimmed by 0 bases and the J gene end by 4 bases; junction bases not matched to a gene: 5. CDR3 length equals 15 residues. The CDR3 nucleotides are TGCGCCAGCAGCTTGGGTGGACAGGGGATTTACGAGCAGTACTTC. This gives the protein CASSLGGQGIYEQYF.

This clonotype occurred a few times. This sequence joins TRBV20-1 and TRBJ2-1; 8 bases fit TRBD2. The CDR3 runs 16 residues. After removal of 6 bases from V and 0 bases from J, the junction contained 10 bases not matched to a gene. CDR1 is DFQATT and CDR2 is SNEGSKA in the germline V gene (reference sequence). CDR3 protein: CSANRIAGISYNEQFF. As DNA, the CDR3 is TGCAGTGCCAACCGTATAGCGGGAATCTCCTACAATGAGCAGTTCTTC.

CDR3 nucleotides: TGTGCCAGCAGCTCGATTGGGACCTCCGCTTACTTC. Translated: CASSSIGTSAYF. The genes are TRBV7-2 and TRBJ2-5; D possibly matches TRBD1 or TRBD2 (5 bases each). Deletions cut 4 bases from V and 14 bases from J, with 17 bases between. Germline V gene lookup returns CDR1 SGHTA and CDR2 FQGNSA. The length of the CDR3 is 12 residues.

This clonotype showed up just a few times. The rearrangement uses TRBV12-3 or TRBV12-4 and TRBJ2-7; D is ambiguous. The CDR3 has 12 amino acids. The V and J ends lost 4 bases and 2 bases respectively, with 6 bases between them. The CDR3 is CASSWAAYEQYF. CDR3 nucleotide sequence: TGTGCCAGCAGTTGGGCAGCCTACGAGCAGTACTTC.

This clonotype came up many times. The chain uses TRBV9 and TRBJ2-1; D may match TRBD1 or TRBD2 (6 bases each). This CDR3 spans 13 amino acids. Trimming shortened V by 0 bases and J by 13 bases, and 14 bases separated the two germline ends. Germline CDR1 and CDR2: SGDLS and YYNGEE. The CDR3 sequence: CASSVGSGGHQFF. CDR3 bases: TGTGCCAGCAGCGTAGGGTCCGGGGGACACCAGTTCTTC.

In this sample, this clonotype turned up many times. The CDR3 DNA follows: TGTGCCAGCATCCCACCGAGGGGGGATGAGCAGTTCTTC. Its protein is CASIPPRGDEQFF. J is TRBJ2-1 and V is TRBV7-9; D may correspond to TRBD1 or TRBD2 (6 bases each). This CDR3 is built from 13 residues. The germline CDR1 and CDR2 sequences are SEHNR and FQNEAQ (reference sequence). Trimming cost V 7 bases and J 8 bases, with 15 bases left between them.

The J gene is TRBJ2-7, the V gene TRBV20-1, with D perhaps being TRBD1 or TRBD2 (5 bases each). CDR1 DFQATT and CDR2 SNEGSKA come from the germline V gene (reference sequence). The CDR3 totals 14 residues. Trimming pared 8 bases from V and 0 bases from J, leaving 17 bases between. The CDR3 region is CSWGRDASSYEQYF. CDR3 bases: TGCAGTTGGGGCCGGGACGCGAGCTCCTACGAGCAGTACTTC.

This clonotype was observed a handful of times. This chain joins TRBV6-1 and TRBJ2-3; D is perhaps TRBD1 (5 bases). V was trimmed by 5 bases and J by 6 bases, leaving 15 bases between them. From germline, CDR1 is MNHNS and CDR2 SASEGT. CDR3 length: 14 residues. Here the CDR3 reads CASSPQVQADTQYF. Here the CDR3 DNA reads TGTGCCAGCAGTCCACAGGTCCAGGCTGATACGCAGTATTTT.

The rearrangement uses TRBV6-1 and TRBJ1-1; D is unresolved. The germline V and J ends were trimmed by 6 bases and 1 base, with 12 bases remaining between them. Germline-derived CDR1 and CDR2 are MNHNS and SASEGT. This CDR3 comprises 14 residues. CDR3 amino acids: CASRPPLTNTEAFF. The CDR3 DNA reads TGTGCCAGCAGACCACCACTGACGAACACTGAAGCTTTCTTT.

This clonotype has a count of ten or more. J is TRBJ2-3 and V is TRBV6-5; D remains ambiguous. The CDR3 has 14 residues. Trimming took off 4 bases at V and 4 bases at J, with 12 bases between the two ends. The V gene's germline CDR1 is MNHEY and CDR2 SVGAGI. CDR3: CASSSLATPDTQYF. The CDR3 DNA follows: TGTGCCAGCAGTTCGCTCGCGACACCAGATACGCAGTATTTT.

This clonotype turned up a few times. V and J are TRBV6-6 and TRBJ2-5; D possibly corresponds to TRBD2 (5 bases). The CDR3 spans 13 residues. Germline V lookup: CDR1 MNHNY, CDR2 SVGAGI (reference sequence). The V gene lost 8 bases and the J gene lost 5 bases, with 15 bases spanning the gap. The CDR3 nucleotides are TGTGCCAGCTCTAGGAGGTCTAGCGAGACCCAGTACTTC. Translated: CASSRRSSETQYF.

This rearrangement joins TRBV19 to TRBJ2-7, with TRBD2 matching 8 bases. Germline CDR1 and CDR2: LNHDA and SQIVND (reference sequence). The ends lost 0 bases at V and 1 base at J; junction bases unmatched: 5. This CDR3 comprises 16 residues. CDR3 sequence reads: CASSIELAGPSYEQYF. Written as DNA, the CDR3 is TGTGCCAGTAGTATAGAGCTAGCGGGTCCGTCCTACGAGCAGTACTTC. The variable domain in full, completed from reference TRBV19 and TRBJ2-7, reads DGGITQSPKYLFRKEGQNVTLSCEQNLNHDAMYWYRQDPGQGLRLIYYSQIVNDFQKGDIAEGYSVSREKKESFPLTVTSAQKNPTAFYLCASSIELAGPSYEQYFGPGTRLTVT.

This clonotype came up many times. The V call is TRBV12-3 or TRBV12-4, the J call TRBJ2-7; tentatively, D is TRBD1 (5 bases). V lost 6 bases, J lost 3 bases, and 12 bases lay in between. This CDR3 contains 13 residues. The CDR3 bases are TGTGCCAGCAGCGTTACCCAGGGCTACGAGCAGTACTTC. Residues: CASSVTQGYEQYF.

This chain links TRBV18 with TRBJ2-3; 7 nucleotides align to TRBD1. The CDR3 is 14 residues long. With 2 bases clipped from V and 5 bases from J, the junction kept 4 bases outside the gene matches. Germline CDR1 and CDR2: KGHSH and LQKENI. This chain's CDR3 is CASSPTGAGDTQYF. The DNA of the CDR3 is TGTGCCAGCTCACCAACAGGGGCAGGAGATACGCAGTATTTT.

V is TRBV6-1 and J is TRBJ2-7; TRBD2 matches 9 bases. Losses at the gene ends were 6 bases for V and 9 bases for J; bases not matched to a gene: 18. CDR1 MNHNS and CDR2 SASEGT come from the germline V gene. CDR3 length equals 16 residues. The chain's CDR3 is CASSSRGGGRAMVQYF. The CDR3 nucleotides read TGTGCCAGCAGCTCCCGCGGCGGCGGGAGGGCAATGGTGCAGTACTTC.

This clonotype was observed at least ten times. The V call is TRBV7-2, the J call TRBJ2-1; D ambiguous. V was trimmed by 3 bases and J by 8 bases, leaving 11 bases between them. The length of the CDR3 is 13 residues. Germline CDR1 reads SGHTA; CDR2 reads FQGNSA. CDR3 region: CASSFLVVHEQFF. In DNA form, the CDR3 reads TGTGCCAGCAGCTTTCTCGTCGTCCATGAGCAGTTCTTC.

The sample holds a few counts of this clonotype. J is TRBJ2-1 and V is TRBV5-6, with a weak D call TRBD1 (5 bases). The CDR3 is 16 amino acids. The V and J ends lost 0 bases and 0 bases respectively, with 10 bases between them. Germline-derived CDR1 and CDR2 are SGHDT and YYEEEE. Here the CDR3 DNA reads TGTGCCAGCAGCTTGGGCGGACACCTCTCCTACAATGAGCAGTTCTTC. This gives the protein CASSLGGHLSYNEQFF.

This clonotype was seen a few times. This chain uses TRBV5-1 with TRBJ2-1; D tentatively reads TRBD1 or TRBD2 (5 bases each). The V gene lost 4 bases and the J gene lost 3 bases, with 8 bases spanning the gap. Germline V gives CDR1 SGHRS, CDR2 YFSETQ. CDR3 length: 13 amino acids. Here the CDR3 DNA reads TGCGCCAGCAGCGGGGACGTCTACAATGAGCAGTTCTTC. Protein: CASSGDVYNEQFF.

The genes are TRBV6-2 or TRBV6-3 and TRBJ2-7, with a weak D call TRBD2 (6 bases). The CDR3 totals 14 residues. From germline, CDR1 is MNHEY and CDR2 SVGEGT. Trimming removed 6 bases from V and 5 bases from J, with 17 bases in between. Here the CDR3 DNA reads TGTGCCAGCAGAAAGAGTGGGGGAGGTAACGAGCAGTACTTC. Its translation is CASRKSGGGNEQYF.